The rows below give T cell receptor beta chains drawn from one sample of a study of Ad26.COV2.S vaccination and SARS-CoV-2 variants. Produced via immunoSEQ multiplex PCR; TCRdb's table is partial and in-frame only. The data contain hundreds of thousands of clones, 70% to 90% of them singletons. Source: peripheral blood, taken in a trial of Ad26.COV2.S vaccine versus placebo. The receptors were gathered from a person between 18 and 59 years old who received the Ad26.COV2.S COVID-19 vaccine or a placebo. The CDR3 runs from the conserved cysteine through the conserved F or W. Fields, in order: V gene, clone size, J gene, D gene, CDR3 DNA, CDR3 protein. D genes are given only for firm matches. Clone size is shown for a subset of rows, as once, few, many or a class of expanded clone.

TRBV27	.	TRBJ1-6	.	TGTGCCAGCAGCCCCACCTATAATTCACCCCTCCACTTT	CASSPTYNSPLHF
TRBV18	.	TRBJ2-3	.	TGTGCCAGCTCACCGGACAACACAGATACGCAGTATTTT	CASSPDNTDTQYF
TRBV30	.	TRBJ1-4	TRBD1	TGTGCCTGGAGTGTACAACTCGGACAGGGCAGTAATGAAAAACTGTTTTTT	CAWSVQLGQGSNEKLFF
TRBV27	.	TRBJ2-5	TRBD1	TGTGCCAGCAGTTCAATGACAGGGTACGAGACCCAGTACTTC	CASSSMTGYETQYF
TRBV20-1	.	TRBJ1-2	.	TGCAGTGCTAGAGACTATGGCTACACCTTC	CSARDYGYTF
TRBV2	few	TRBJ1-1	.	TGTGCCAGCAGGCCCGTGGCGGGGACTGAAGCTTTCTTT	CASRPVAGTEAFF
TRBV6-5	once	TRBJ2-1	TRBD1	TGTGCCAGCAGCCCAGGGGGCAACTACAATGAGCAGTTCTTC	CASSPGGNYNEQFF
TRBV19	.	TRBJ1-5	TRBD1	TGTGCCAGTAGTATTTCAGGGGGGAGCAATCAGCCCCAGCATTTT	CASSISGGSNQPQHF
TRBV5-5	.	TRBJ2-5	.	TGTGCCAGCAGCTTGGTCTTGGGACAAGGGATGGAGACCCAGTACTTC	CASSLVLGQGMETQYF
TRBV6-6	.	TRBJ1-5	.	TGTGCCAGCACCATTACTCCAGGGATTTTAAACCAGCCCCAGCATTTT	CASTITPGILNQPQHF
TRBV5-4	few	TRBJ1-6	.	TGTGCCAGCAGCGCCGACAAGACACCCCTCCACTTT	CASSADKTPLHF
TRBV3-1/TRBV3-2	.	TRBJ2-3	.	TGTGCCAGCAGCCAAAGGGGAACAGATACGCAGTATTTT	CASSQRGTDTQYF
TRBV7-6	.	TRBJ1-1	.	TGTGCCAGCAGCACAGGTGGACAACGTCCCGGGGACACTGAAGCTTTCTTT	CASSTGGQRPGDTEAFF
TRBV18	once	TRBJ1-1	.	TGTGCCAGCTCAGACCCTAGGACTGAAGCTTTCTTT	CASSDPRTEAFF
TRBV12-3/TRBV12-4	.	TRBJ2-7	.	TGTGCCAGCAGTTTAGAACGGGTGGGGGAGCAGTACTTC	CASSLERVGEQYF
TRBV7-9	.	TRBJ2-7	TRBD1	TGTGCCAGCAGCAAACAGGGGGTCCCATCCTACGAGCAGTACTTC	CASSKQGVPSYEQYF
TRBV6-1	.	TRBJ2-5	TRBD2	TGTGCCAGCAGTGAAGCGAGACTAGCGGGGGCACGGGAGACCCAGTACTTC	CASSEARLAGARETQYF
TRBV7-2	.	TRBJ1-2	.	TGTGCCAGCAGCTTAGGGGGGACGTCTAGAGGCTACACCTTC	CASSLGGTSRGYTF
TRBV29-1	once	TRBJ1-1	.	TGCAGCGTTGCGGGGTTAAAGGGGGACACTGAAGCTTTCTTT	CSVAGLKGDTEAFF
TRBV6-2/TRBV6-3	.	TRBJ2-7	.	TGTGCCAGCAGTTGGGGGCCCCACTCCCAGGCAGCCCCCTACGAGCAGTACTTC	CASSWGPHSQAAPYEQYF
TRBV25-1	.	TRBJ2-3	.	TGTGCCAGCAGTGAAACTAGCACAGATACGCAGTATTTT	CASSETSTDTQYF
TRBV11-2	.	TRBJ1-1	.	TGTGCCAGCAGTTCGACACCGGGGAATACTGAAGCTTTCTTT	CASSSTPGNTEAFF
TRBV10-3	.	TRBJ1-1	TRBD1	TGTGCCATCAGTGCCGCGGGACAGCAAGCTTTCTTT	CAISAAGQQAFF
TRBV5-1	.	TRBJ1-6	.	TGCGCCAGCAGTCCGGATGGGGGGCATTCACCCCTCCACTTT	CASSPDGGHSPLHF